This entry lists 21 T cell receptor beta chains sequenced from one sample in a study of post-analysis software for immune sequencing data (dated by TCRdb to between 2015 and 2016). For these receptors, no antigen is known. Study-wide findings and limitations: Patients showed significantly higher frequencies than controls for about five TRBV segments, among them TRBV5-6, TRBV5-1 and TRBV20-1.

The library was made by PCR. TCRdb names Illumina HiSeq 2500 as the instrument used. To reduce PCR and sequencing biases, unique molecular identifiers were built into the TCR beta cDNA libraries. Clones were called with MiXCR by TCRdb after fastp trimmed the public reads at Q25, and only in-frame beta chains were retained. CDR3 protein duplicates are merged, each entry listing the most common genes and DNA. For this sample there are about 810,000 distinct CDR3 sequences; roughly 50% appear just once. Approximately 4.4% of the sample comes from the top ten. Sequenced: blood. Source of these receptors: a girl aged 5-17 years with multiple sclerosis.

V gene TRBV20-1 combines with J gene TRBJ2-5; 7 bases line up with TRBD2. V was pared by 3 bases and J by 5 bases, with 12 bases of the junction left unmatched. This CDR3 is 15 amino acids long. Germline loops: CDR1 DFQATT, CDR2 SNEGSKA (reference sequence). The CDR3 is CSASGGGSGWETQYF. The CDR3 DNA follows: TGCAGTGCTAGTGGAGGCGGGAGCGGCTGGGAGACCCAGTACTTC.

This rearrangement joins TRBV15 to TRBJ2-5; perhaps TRBD1 as D (6 bases). V was clipped by 8 bases and J by 1 base, with 11 bases between them. CDR1 is LNHNV and CDR2 is YYDKDF in the germline V gene (reference sequence). CDR3 length: 13 residues. The CDR3 DNA sequence: TGTGCCACCGAGGACAGCAGCCAAGAGACCCAGTACTTC. Protein sequence: CATEDSSQETQYF.

The V gene is TRBV10-2, the J gene TRBJ2-5, with D possibly TRBD2 on 6 matching bases. Between the trimmed V and J ends, which lost 7 bases and 1 base, there was a span of 16 bases. The length of the CDR3 is 15 residues. Looked up from germline, CDR1 is WSHSY and CDR2 is SAAADI. CDR3 residues: CASKSWRGLQETQYF. The CDR3, as DNA: TGCGCCAGCAAATCTTGGCGGGGCCTCCAAGAGACCCAGTACTTC.

This chain links TRBV3-1 with TRBJ2-2, with 9 bases lining up with TRBD2. The CDR3 is 17 residues long. Unmatched junction bases numbered 5, after V lost 3 bases and J lost 0 bases. Germline CDR1 and CDR2: LGHDT and YNNKEL (reference sequence). The CDR3 reads CASSHLAGRANTGELFF. CDR3 DNA: TGTGCCAGCAGCCACCTAGCGGGAAGGGCGAACACCGGGGAGCTGTTTTTT.

The chain uses TRBV7-9 and TRBJ2-4; D tentatively fits TRBD1 or TRBD2 (5 bases each). The last part of the DNA fits TRBJ2-7 better; the J call may be wrong. Germline assignment: CDR1 SEHNR and CDR2 FQNEAQ (reference sequence). The CDR3 loop spans 14 amino acids. This CDR3 is CASSPGSGSYEQYF. The CDR3 DNA reads as TGTGCCAGCAGCCCAGGGAGCGGATCCTACGAGCAGTACTTC.

This rearrangement joins TRBV20-1 to TRBJ2-6, with TRBD1 matching over 8 bases. Unmatched junction bases numbered 4, after V lost 0 bases and J lost 0 bases. Germline loops: CDR1 DFQATT, CDR2 SNEGSKA (reference sequence). The CDR3 spans 17 residues. CDR3 region: CSAREGTGSSGANVLTF. CDR3 DNA sequence: TGCAGTGCTAGAGAGGGGACAGGCAGCTCTGGGGCCAACGTCCTGACTTTC.

Only a few counts were recorded for this clonotype. The chain employs TRBV7-8 and TRBJ2-7; no definite D call. Germline lookup yields CDR1 SGHVS and CDR2 FQNEAQ. CDR3 length equals 16 residues. V was cut by 5 bases and J by 1 base, with 18 bases left in between. CDR3 bases: TGTGCCAGCAGCCCAACGGGCGGCAGGACGTCCTACGAGCAGTACTTC. It yields the protein CASSPTGGRTSYEQYF.

DNA for the CDR3: TGTGCCATCAGCAACAGGGACAATCAGCCCCAGCATTTT. Translating it yields CAISNRDNQPQHF. The genes are TRBV10-3 and TRBJ1-5; perhaps TRBD1 as D (6 bases). V lost 6 bases to trimming and J lost 3 bases, with 9 bases between them. The CDR3 has 13 residues. Germline CDR1 and CDR2: ENHRY and SYGVKD.

This clonotype was seen a handful of times. CDR3 loop: CASTLGGVSYGYTF. In nucleotides, the CDR3 is TGTGCCAGCACCTTGGGGGGGGTGAGCTATGGCTACACCTTC. The chain has TRBV6-5 and TRBJ1-2; D perhaps matches TRBD1 (5 bases). Between the trimmed V and J ends, which lost 7 bases and 4 bases, there was a span of 16 bases. The CDR3 runs 14 residues. Germline assignment: CDR1 MNHEY and CDR2 SVGAGI.

The V call is TRBV4-1, the J call TRBJ2-1; D possibly uses TRBD1 or TRBD2 (5 bases each). The germline gives CDR1 MGHRA, CDR2 YSYEKL. CDR3 size: 15 residues. The V and J ends lost 3 bases and 4 bases respectively, with 13 bases between them. CDR3 protein: CASSHGERGYNEQFF. CDR3 coding DNA: TGCGCCAGCAGCCATGGGGAGAGGGGTTACAATGAGCAGTTCTTC.

The V call is TRBV7-8, the J call TRBJ2-1, with unresolved D. Looked up from germline, CDR1 is SGHVS and CDR2 is FQNEAQ. Deletions cut 1 base from V and 6 bases from J, with 10 bases between. CDR3 length equals 14 residues. The CDR3 loop is CASSLVRTSNEQFF. The DNA of the CDR3 is TGTGCCAGCAGCTTAGTGAGGACCTCCAATGAGCAGTTCTTC.

This clonotype was picked up one time. The chain couples TRBV20-1 to TRBJ1-5, with TRBD1 as a possible D gene (5 bases). Per the germline V gene, CDR1 is DFQATT and CDR2 is SNEGSKA (reference sequence). Trimming shortened V by 2 bases and J by 0 bases, and 23 bases separated the two germline ends. The CDR3 is made up of 19 amino acids. DNA of the CDR3: TGCAGTGCTAGACGAAGGGGATCCCCGATACTAGATAGCAATCAGCCCCAGCATTTT. Residues: CSARRRGSPILDSNQPQHF.

The chain carries TRBV12-3 or TRBV12-4 and TRBJ2-7; a possible D gene is TRBD1 (5 bases). CDR3 length: 15 residues. V lost 3 bases and J 2 bases, leaving 14 bases between the germline ends. CDR3 sequence (DNA): TGTGCCAGCAGTTTTCGGCTGGGGCCTCCCTACGAGCAGTACTTC. This sequence encodes CASSFRLGPPYEQYF.

V is TRBV7-3 and J is TRBJ1-2; TRBD1 might be the D (5 bases). Germline V gives CDR1 SGHTA, CDR2 FQGTGA. The CDR3 sequence is 13 residues long. Trimming removed 5 bases at V and 2 bases at J, with 9 bases between. CDR3 coding DNA: TGTGCCAGCAGCGCCCCAGGGAACTATGGCTACACCTTC. Translating gives CASSAPGNYGYTF.

This chain joins TRBV5-5 and TRBJ2-3; D not certain. Trimming removed 0 bases at V and 5 bases at J, with 10 bases between. The germline gives CDR1 SGHKS, CDR2 YYEKEE (reference sequence). CDR3 length: 14 residues. CDR3 in amino acids: CASSLAVSKDTQYF. The CDR3, as DNA: TGTGCCAGCAGCTTGGCGGTCTCCAAAGATACGCAGTATTTT.

The chain links TRBV10-3 to TRBJ2-7; a possible D gene is TRBD1 (5 bases). The V gene's germline CDR1 is ENHRY and CDR2 SYGVKD. V was pared by 0 bases and J by 4 bases, with 19 bases between. The CDR3 contains 17 residues. In DNA form, the CDR3 reads TGTGCCATCAGTGAGTCGATAGGCAGGGAATCCATGTACGAGCAGTACTTC. Translated, it gives CAISESIGRESMYEQYF.

This sequence joins TRBV4-2 and TRBJ2-5; TRBD1 is a possible D gene (6 bases). This CDR3 has 13 residues. CDR1 is LGHNA, CDR2 YNFKEQ, per germline. Trimming stripped 8 bases from V and 1 base from J, with 11 bases between. The CDR3 region is CASAGVSQETQYF. The DNA of the CDR3 is TGTGCCAGCGCAGGGGTCAGCCAAGAGACCCAGTACTTC.

In this sample, this clonotype turned up a few times. This sequence joins TRBV12-3 or TRBV12-4 and TRBJ2-7; no reliable D call. V gave up 0 bases and J gave up 3 bases, with 12 bases separating them. The CDR3 sequence is 15 residues long. The CDR3 loop reads CASSLASASGYEQYF. The CDR3 coding sequence is TGTGCCAGCAGTTTAGCGTCAGCGTCGGGCTACGAGCAGTACTTC.

The chain uses TRBV20-1 and TRBJ2-7, with D possibly matching TRBD1 (5 bases). Germline V gives CDR1 DFQATT, CDR2 SNEGSKA (reference sequence). The CDR3 consists of 12 residues. The V end lost 6 bases, the J end lost 3 bases, and 12 bases lay between the germline ends. The CDR3 DNA reads TGCAGTGCGCTAGGGGATCTCTACGAGCAGTACTTC. Translating it yields CSALGDLYEQYF.

The CDR3: CASSLGVAGLPTQYF. The CDR3, as DNA: TGTGCCAGCAGCTTAGGAGTCGCCGGCCTACCGACCCAGTACTTC. V gene TRBV11-2 combines with J gene TRBJ2-5, with D uncertain. The germline V and J ends were trimmed by 1 base and 7 bases, with 16 bases remaining between them. The CDR3 is 15 amino acids. Per the germline V gene, CDR1 is SGHAT and CDR2 is FQNNGV.

The V gene is TRBV11-2, the J gene TRBJ2-1; 11 bases are a match to TRBD2. The CDR3 extends over 16 amino acids. Germline trimming cut 4 bases from V and 3 bases from J; bases unmatched to any gene: 5. Germline V gene sequence: CDR1 SGHAT, CDR2 FQNNGV. The DNA of the CDR3 is TGTGCCAGCAGCTACCTAACTAGCGGGAGCTACAATGAGCAGTTCTTC. The encoded protein is CASSYLTSGSYNEQFF. Variable domain in full (rest from reference TRBV11-2 and TRBJ2-1): EAGVAQSPRYKIIEKRQSVAFWCNPISGHATLYWYQQILGQGPKLLIQFQNNGVVDDSQLPKDRFSAERLKGVDSTLKIQPAKLEDSAVYLCASSYLTSGSYNEQFFGPGTRLTVL.